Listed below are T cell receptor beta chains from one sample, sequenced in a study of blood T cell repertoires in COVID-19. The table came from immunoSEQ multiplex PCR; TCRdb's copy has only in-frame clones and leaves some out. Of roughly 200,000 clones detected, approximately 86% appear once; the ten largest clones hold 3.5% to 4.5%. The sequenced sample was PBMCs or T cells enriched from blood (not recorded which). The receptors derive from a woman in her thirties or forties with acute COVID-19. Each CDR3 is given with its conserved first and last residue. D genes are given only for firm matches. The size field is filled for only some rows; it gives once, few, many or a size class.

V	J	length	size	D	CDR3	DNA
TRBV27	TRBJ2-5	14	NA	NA	CASSLNRIQETQYF	TGTGCCAGCAGTTTAAACAGGATACAAGAGACCCAGTACTTC
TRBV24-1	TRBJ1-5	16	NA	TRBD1	CATNGLSYRGNQPQHF	TGTGCCACCAATGGGCTTTCGTACAGGGGAAATCAGCCCCAGCATTTT
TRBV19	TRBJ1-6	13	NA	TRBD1	CASRTGQTSPLHF	TGTGCCAGTCGGACAGGGCAGACTTCACCCCTCCACTTT
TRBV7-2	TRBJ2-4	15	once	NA	CASSLGGTAKNIQYF	TGTGCCAGCAGCCTCGGCGGGACTGCCAAAAACATTCAGTACTTC
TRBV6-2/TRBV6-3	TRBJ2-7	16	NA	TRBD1	CASSYPRDRASYEQYF	TGTGCCAGCAGTTATCCGCGGGACAGGGCCTCCTACGAGCAGTACTTC
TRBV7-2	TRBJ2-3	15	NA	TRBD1	CASSPRQGALDTQYF	TGTGCCAGCAGCCCAAGACAGGGGGCTTTAGATACGCAGTATTTT
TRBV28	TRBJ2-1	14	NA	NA	CASWGVITYNEQFF	TGTGCCAGCTGGGGGGTCATCACATACAATGAGCAGTTCTTC
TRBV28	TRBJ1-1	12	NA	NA	CASRIGTTEAFF	TGTGCCAGCAGAATAGGGACAACAGAAGCTTTCTTT
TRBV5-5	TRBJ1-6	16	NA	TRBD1	CASSFSGQAINSPLHF	TGTGCCAGCAGCTTTTCGGGACAGGCGATAAATTCACCCCTCCACTTT
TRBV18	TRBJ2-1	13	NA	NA	CASSPSQSNEQFF	TGTGCCAGCTCCCCATCGCAGTCCAATGAGCAGTTCTTC
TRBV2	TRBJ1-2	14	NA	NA	CASSEALSGYGYTF	TGTGCCAGCAGTGAGGCCCTCAGTGGCTATGGCTACACCTTC
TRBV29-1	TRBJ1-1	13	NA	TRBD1	CSASDREDTEAFF	TGCAGCGCCTCGGACAGGGAGGACACTGAAGCTTTCTTT
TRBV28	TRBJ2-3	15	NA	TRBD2	CASSLSGRGTDTQYF	TGTGCCAGCAGTCTTAGCGGGAGGGGCACAGATACGCAGTATTTT
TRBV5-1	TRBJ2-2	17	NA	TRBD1	CASSLVVGGVNTGELFF	TGCGCCAGCAGCTTGGTCGTAGGGGGCGTTAACACCGGGGAGCTGTTTTTT
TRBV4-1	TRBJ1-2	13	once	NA	CASSLTENYGYTF	TGCGCCAGCAGCCTAACAGAGAACTATGGCTACACCTTC
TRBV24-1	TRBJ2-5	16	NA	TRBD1	CATSDLGQGQKETQYF	TGTGCCACCAGTGATCTAGGACAGGGCCAAAAAGAGACCCAGTACTTC
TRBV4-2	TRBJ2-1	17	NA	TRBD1	CASSQVSAGGFYNEQFF	TGTGCCAGCAGCCAAGTGAGTGCAGGGGGCTTCTACAATGAGCAGTTCTTC
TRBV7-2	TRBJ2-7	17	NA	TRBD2	CASSSGLAGGLSGEQYF	TGTGCCAGCAGCTCGGGACTAGCGGGAGGTCTCTCTGGCGAGCAGTACTTC
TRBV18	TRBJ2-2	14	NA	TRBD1	CASSPDRGTGELFF	TGTGCCAGCTCCCCCGACAGGGGAACCGGGGAGCTGTTTTTT
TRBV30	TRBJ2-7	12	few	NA	CAWSRGSYEQYF	TGTGCCTGGAGCAGGGGCTCCTACGAGCAGTACTTC
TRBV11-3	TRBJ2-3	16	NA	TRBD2	CASSPSSGRAVDTQYF	TGTGCCAGCAGCCCATCTAGCGGGAGGGCGGTAGATACGCAGTATTTT
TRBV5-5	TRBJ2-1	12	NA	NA	CASSQTGTEQFF	TGTGCCAGCAGCCAAACAGGTACTGAGCAGTTCTTC
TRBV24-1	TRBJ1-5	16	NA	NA	CATSGRTGGGHQPQHF	TGTGCCACCAGTGGCCGGACGGGGGGTGGACATCAGCCCCAGCATTTT
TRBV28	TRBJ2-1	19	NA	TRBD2	CASSTAGLAGGSSYNEQFF	TGTGCCAGCAGTACGGCGGGACTAGCGGGAGGGAGCTCCTACAATGAGCAGTTCTTC
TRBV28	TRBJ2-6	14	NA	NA	CASISSSGANVLTF	TGTGCCAGCATAAGTAGCTCTGGGGCCAACGTCCTGACTTTC
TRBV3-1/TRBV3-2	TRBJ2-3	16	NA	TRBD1	CASSQRQGSFADTQYF	TGTGCCAGCAGCCAACGACAGGGAAGTTTCGCAGATACGCAGTATTTT
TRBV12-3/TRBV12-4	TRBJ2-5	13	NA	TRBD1	CASIPGQQETQYF	TGTGCCAGCATCCCGGGACAGCAAGAGACCCAGTACTTC
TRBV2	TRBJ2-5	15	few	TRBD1	CASSIGTGRGETQYF	TGTGCCAGCAGCATTGGGACAGGGAGGGGAGAGACCCAGTACTTC
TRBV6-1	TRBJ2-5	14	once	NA	CASSEGQIQETQYF	TGTGCCAGCAGTGAAGGACAGATCCAAGAGACCCAGTACTTC
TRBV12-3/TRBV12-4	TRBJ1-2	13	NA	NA	CASRPETGLGYTF	TGTGCCAGCAGACCCGAAACAGGGCTTGGCTACACCTTC
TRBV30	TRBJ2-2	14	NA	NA	CAWGRDTETGELFF	TGTGCCTGGGGCCGGGACACCGAAACCGGGGAGCTGTTTTTT
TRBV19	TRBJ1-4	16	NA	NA	CASTTQGRTTNEKLFF	TGTGCCAGTACAACGCAGGGAAGGACAACTAATGAAAAACTGTTTTTT
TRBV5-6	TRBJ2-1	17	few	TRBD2	CASSTLKREASYNEQFF	TGTGCCAGCAGTACTTTGAAGCGGGAGGCCTCCTACAATGAGCAGTTCTTC
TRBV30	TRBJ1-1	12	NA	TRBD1	CARQGERPEAFF	TGTGCCCGCCAGGGGGAGAGACCTGAAGCTTTCTTT
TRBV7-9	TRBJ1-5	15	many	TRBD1	CASSPADRGPQPQHF	TGTGCCAGCAGCCCGGCGGACAGGGGGCCCCAGCCCCAGCATTTT
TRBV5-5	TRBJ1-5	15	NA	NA	CASRPIPGDNQPQHF	TGTGCCAGCAGGCCTATACCAGGGGACAATCAGCCCCAGCATTTT
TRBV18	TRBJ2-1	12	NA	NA	CASSPQRDEQFF	TGTGCCAGCTCACCCCAGCGGGATGAGCAGTTCTTC
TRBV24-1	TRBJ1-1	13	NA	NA	CATSDPPDTEAFF	TGTGCCACCAGTGATCCCCCGGACACTGAAGCTTTCTTT
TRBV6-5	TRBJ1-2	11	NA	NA	CASRATGGYTF	TGTGCCAGCAGGGCAACGGGAGGCTACACCTTC
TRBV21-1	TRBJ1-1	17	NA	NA	CASKPGLNDEANTEAFF	TGTGCCAGCAAGCCGGGACTCAACGACGAGGCCAACACTGAAGCTTTCTTT
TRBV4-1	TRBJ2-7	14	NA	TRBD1	CASSQGGTGDEQYF	TGCGCCAGCAGCCAAGGTGGGACAGGGGACGAGCAGTACTTC
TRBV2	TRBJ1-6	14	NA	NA	CASSEGRVRSPLHF	TGTGCCAGCAGTGAGGGGAGGGTCCGCTCACCCCTCCACTTT
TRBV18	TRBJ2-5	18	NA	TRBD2	CASSPRASSGGAQETQYF	TGTGCCAGCTCACCCCGGGCCTCTAGCGGAGGGGCCCAAGAGACCCAGTACTTC
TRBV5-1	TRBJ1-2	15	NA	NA	CASSSGGTTNYGYTF	TGCGCCAGCAGTTCCGGGGGAACAACCAACTATGGCTACACCTTC
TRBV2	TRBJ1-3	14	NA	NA	CASSGGGTGNTIYF	TGTGCCAGCAGTGGAGGAGGGACTGGAAACACCATATATTTT
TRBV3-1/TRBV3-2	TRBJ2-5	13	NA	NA	CASSQEAVETQYF	TGTGCCAGCAGCCAAGAGGCTGTGGAGACCCAGTACTTC
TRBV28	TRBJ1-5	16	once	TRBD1	CASLSTGKGGGQPQHF	TGTGCCAGCCTCTCGACAGGGAAGGGTGGTGGCCAGCCCCAGCATTTT
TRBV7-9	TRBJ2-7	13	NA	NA	CASSPPGFYEQYF	TGTGCCAGCAGCCCCCCCGGGTTCTACGAGCAGTACTTC
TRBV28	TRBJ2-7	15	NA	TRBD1	CASSPPTGAYAEQYF	TGTGCCAGCAGCCCGCCGACAGGGGCATACGCCGAGCAGTACTTC
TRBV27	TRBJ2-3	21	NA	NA	CASRALRRQNLLPTSTDTQYF	TGTGCCAGCAGGGCCCTGAGAAGACAGAACCTATTACCTACTAGCACAGATACGCAGTATTTT